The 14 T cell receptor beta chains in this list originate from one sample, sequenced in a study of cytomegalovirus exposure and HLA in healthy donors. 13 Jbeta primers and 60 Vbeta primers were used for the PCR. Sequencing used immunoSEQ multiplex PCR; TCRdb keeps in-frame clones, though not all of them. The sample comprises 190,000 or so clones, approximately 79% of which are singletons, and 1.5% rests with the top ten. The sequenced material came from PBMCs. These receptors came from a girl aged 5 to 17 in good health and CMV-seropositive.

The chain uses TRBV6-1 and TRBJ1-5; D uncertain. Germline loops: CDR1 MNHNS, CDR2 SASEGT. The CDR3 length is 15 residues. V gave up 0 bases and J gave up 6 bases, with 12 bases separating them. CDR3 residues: CASSEALGGSQPQHF. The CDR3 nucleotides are TGTGCCAGCAGTGAAGCGCTGGGAGGCAGTCAGCCCCAGCATTTT.

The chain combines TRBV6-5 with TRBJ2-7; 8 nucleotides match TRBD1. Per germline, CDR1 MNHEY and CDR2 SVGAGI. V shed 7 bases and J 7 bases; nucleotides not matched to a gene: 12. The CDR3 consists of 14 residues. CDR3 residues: CASTLLDRAGEQYF. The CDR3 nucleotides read TGTGCCAGCACACTCTTGGACAGGGCGGGTGAGCAGTACTTC.

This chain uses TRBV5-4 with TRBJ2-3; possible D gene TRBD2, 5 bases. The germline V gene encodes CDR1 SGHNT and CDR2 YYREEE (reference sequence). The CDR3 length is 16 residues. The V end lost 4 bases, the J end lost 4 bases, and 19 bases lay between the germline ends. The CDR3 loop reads CASSIDLRADPDTQYF. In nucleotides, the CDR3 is TGTGCCAGCAGCATTGACCTGCGGGCCGACCCAGATACGCAGTATTTT.

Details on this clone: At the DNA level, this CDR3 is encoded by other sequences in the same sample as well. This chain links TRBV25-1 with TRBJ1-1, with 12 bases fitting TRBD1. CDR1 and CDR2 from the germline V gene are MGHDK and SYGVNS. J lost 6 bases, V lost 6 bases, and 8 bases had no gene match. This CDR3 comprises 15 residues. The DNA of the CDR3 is TGTGCCAGCAGAAATTGGGACAGGGGGCATTCTGAAGCTTTCTTT. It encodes CASRNWDRGHSEAFF.

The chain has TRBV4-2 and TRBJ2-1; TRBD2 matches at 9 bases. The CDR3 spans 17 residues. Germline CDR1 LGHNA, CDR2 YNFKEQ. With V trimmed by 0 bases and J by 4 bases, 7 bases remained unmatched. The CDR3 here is CASSQDFSGGPYNEQFF. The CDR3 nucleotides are TGTGCCAGCAGCCAAGATTTTAGCGGGGGTCCTTACAATGAGCAGTTCTTC.

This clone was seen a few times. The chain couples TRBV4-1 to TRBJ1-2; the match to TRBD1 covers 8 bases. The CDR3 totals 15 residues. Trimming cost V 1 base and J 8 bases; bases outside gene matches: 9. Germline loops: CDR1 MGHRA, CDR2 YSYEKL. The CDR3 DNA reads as TGCGCCAGCAGCCAAGGGTACAGGGGGTATAGGGGCTACACCTTC. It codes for CASSQGYRGYRGYTF.

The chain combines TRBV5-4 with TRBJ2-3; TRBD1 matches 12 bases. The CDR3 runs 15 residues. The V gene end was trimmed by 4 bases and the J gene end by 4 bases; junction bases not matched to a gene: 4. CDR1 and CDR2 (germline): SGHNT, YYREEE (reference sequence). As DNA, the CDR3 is TGTGCCAGCAGCCTGGGACAGGGGGCAGCAGATACGCAGTATTTT. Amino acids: CASSLGQGAADTQYF.

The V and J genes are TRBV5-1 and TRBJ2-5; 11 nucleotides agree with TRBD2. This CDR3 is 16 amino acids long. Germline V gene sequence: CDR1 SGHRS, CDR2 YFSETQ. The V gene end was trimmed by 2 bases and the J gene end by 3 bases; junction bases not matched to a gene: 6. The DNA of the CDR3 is TGCGCCAGCAGCTTAATAGGGACTAGCGGAAAAGAGACCCAGTACTTC. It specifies CASSLIGTSGKETQYF. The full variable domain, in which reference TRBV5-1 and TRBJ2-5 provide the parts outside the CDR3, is KAGVTQTPRYLIKTRGQQVTLSCSPISGHRSVSWYQQTPGQGLQFLFEYFSETQRNKGNFPGRFSGRQFSNSRSEMNVSTLELGDSALYLCASSLIGTSGKETQYFGPGTRLLVL.

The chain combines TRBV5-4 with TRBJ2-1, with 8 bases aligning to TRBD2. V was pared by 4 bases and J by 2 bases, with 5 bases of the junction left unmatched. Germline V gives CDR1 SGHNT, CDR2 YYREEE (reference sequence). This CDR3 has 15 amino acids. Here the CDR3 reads CASSPAGGAYNEQFF. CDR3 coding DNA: TGTGCCAGCAGCCCCGCGGGGGGCGCCTACAATGAGCAGTTCTTC.

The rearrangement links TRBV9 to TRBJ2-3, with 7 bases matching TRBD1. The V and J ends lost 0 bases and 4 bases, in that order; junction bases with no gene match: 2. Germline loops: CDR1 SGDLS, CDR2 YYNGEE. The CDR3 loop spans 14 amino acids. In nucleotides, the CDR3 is TGTGCCAGCAGCGTAGGAGGGGGCGCAGATACGCAGTATTTT. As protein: CASSVGGGADTQYF. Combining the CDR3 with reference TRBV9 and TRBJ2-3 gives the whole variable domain DSGVTQTPKHLITATGQRVTLRCSPRSGDLSVYWYQQSLDQGLQFLIQYYNGEERAKGNILERFSAQQFPDLHSELNLSSLELGDSALYFCASSVGGGADTQYFGPGTRLTVL.

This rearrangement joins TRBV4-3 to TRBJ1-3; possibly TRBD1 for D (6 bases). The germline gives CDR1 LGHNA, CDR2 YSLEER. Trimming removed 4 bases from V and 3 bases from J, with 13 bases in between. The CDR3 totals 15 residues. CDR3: CASSRDPGVGNTIYF. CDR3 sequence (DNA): TGCGCCAGCAGCCGCGATCCAGGGGTTGGAAACACCATATATTTT.

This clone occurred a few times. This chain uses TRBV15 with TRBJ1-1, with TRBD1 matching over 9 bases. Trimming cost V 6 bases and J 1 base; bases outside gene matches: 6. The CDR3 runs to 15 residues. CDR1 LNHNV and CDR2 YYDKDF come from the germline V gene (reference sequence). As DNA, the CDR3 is TGTGCCACCAGGAAAGACAGGGGGGGGAACACTGAAGCTTTCTTT. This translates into CATRKDRGGNTEAFF. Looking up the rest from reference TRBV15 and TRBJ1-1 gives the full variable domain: DAMVIQNPRYQVTQFGKPVTLSCSQTLNHNVMYWYQQKSSQAPKLLFHYYDKDFNNEADTPDNFQSRRPNTSFCFLDIRSPGLGDTAMYLCATRKDRGGNTEAFFGQGTRLTVV.

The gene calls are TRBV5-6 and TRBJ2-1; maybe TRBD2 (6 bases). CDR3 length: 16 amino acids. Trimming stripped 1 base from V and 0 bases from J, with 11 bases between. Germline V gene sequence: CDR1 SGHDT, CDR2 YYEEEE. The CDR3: CASSLPVGSSYNEQFF. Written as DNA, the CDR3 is TGTGCCAGCAGCTTGCCTGTCGGGAGCTCCTACAATGAGCAGTTCTTC.

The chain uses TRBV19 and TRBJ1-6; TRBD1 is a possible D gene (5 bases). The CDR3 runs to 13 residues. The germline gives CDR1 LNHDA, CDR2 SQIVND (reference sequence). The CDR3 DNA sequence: TGTGCAGGTTCGCGGGACGGAAGTTCACCCCTCCACTTT. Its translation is CAGSRDGSSPLHF. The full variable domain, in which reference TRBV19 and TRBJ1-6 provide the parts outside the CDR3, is DGGITQSPKYLFRKEGQNVTLSCEQNLNHDAMYWYRQDPGQGLRLIYYSQIVNDFQKGDIAEGYSVSREKKESFPLTVTSAQKNPTAFYLCAGSRDGSSPLHFGNGTRLTVT.